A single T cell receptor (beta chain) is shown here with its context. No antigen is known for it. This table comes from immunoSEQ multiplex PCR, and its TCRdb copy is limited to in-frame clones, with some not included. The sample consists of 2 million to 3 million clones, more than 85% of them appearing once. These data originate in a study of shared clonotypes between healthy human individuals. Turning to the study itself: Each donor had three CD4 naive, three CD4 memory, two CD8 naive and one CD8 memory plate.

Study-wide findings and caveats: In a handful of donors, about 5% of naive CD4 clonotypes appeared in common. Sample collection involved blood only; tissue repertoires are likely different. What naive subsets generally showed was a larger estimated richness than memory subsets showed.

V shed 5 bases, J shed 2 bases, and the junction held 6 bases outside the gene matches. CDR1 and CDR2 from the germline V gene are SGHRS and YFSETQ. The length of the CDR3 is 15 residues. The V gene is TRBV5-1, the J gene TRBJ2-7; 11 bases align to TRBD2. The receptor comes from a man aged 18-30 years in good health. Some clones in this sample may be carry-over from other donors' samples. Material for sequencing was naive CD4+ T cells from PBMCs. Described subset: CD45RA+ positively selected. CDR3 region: CASSYLAGGPYEQYF. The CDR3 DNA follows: TGCGCCAGCAGTTACCTAGCGGGAGGTCCCTACGAGCAGTACTTC.